The subject of this entry is one TCR beta chain. The antigen remains unidentified. This entry is derived from a study of T cell responses to AZD1222 COVID-19 vaccine. Looking at the study overall: Samples with a second dose at about 4 or about 12 weeks were pooled together. General observations from the study: Spike regions recognized by vaccine-associated CD4 TCRs spanned the protein, led by 160-218 and 743-854. When two AZD1222 doses had been given, Spike-specific TCR breadth and depth rose.

Profiled with immunoSEQ multiplex PCR; TCRdb holds only in-frame clones, not every one. In the table there are more than 150,000 clones, 88% of which are singletons. The CDR3 covers 12 residues. V lost 8 bases, J lost 8 bases, and 14 bases lay in between. Germline V lookup: CDR1 SEHNR, CDR2 FQNEAQ (reference sequence). The source material was peripheral blood, sampled on day 0 of AZD1222 vaccination. The V call is TRBV7-9, the J call TRBJ2-3; D unresolved. This clonotype was sampled from an adult in good health. The CDR3 loop reads CASRGPPGTQYF. The CDR3 bases are TGTGCCAGCCGCGGACCTCCGGGTACGCAGTATTTT.